These 28 T cell receptor beta chains came from one sample sequenced in a study of blood T cells in healthy people across ages. For the second PCR, which ran for about 6 to 11 cycles, a sample-barcoded 5' primer and a J-beta primer mix were used. From the 5' RACE reads, TCRdb called clonotypes with MiXCR, one entry per CDR3 protein. The sample gives 1.5 million to 2 million distinct CDR3 sequences, approximately 30% of which show up once; 7.7% is in the top ten. Input material: blood. These receptors all come from a woman aged 25 to 39 in good health.

The chain has TRBV5-1 and TRBJ2-5; 11 bases fit TRBD2. J was trimmed by 1 base and V by 4 bases; bases with no gene match: 6. The CDR3 extends over 16 amino acids. The germline gives CDR1 SGHRS, CDR2 YFSETQ. CDR3 in DNA: TGCGCCAGCAGCGAAGGGACTAGCGGTAGCCAAGAGACCCAGTACTTC. Residues: CASSEGTSGSQETQYF. Drawing the rest from reference TRBV5-1 and TRBJ2-5, the complete variable domain is KAGVTQTPRYLIKTRGQQVTLSCSPISGHRSVSWYQQTPGQGLQFLFEYFSETQRNKGNFPGRFSGRQFSNSRSEMNVSTLELGDSALYLCASSEGTSGSQETQYFGPGTRLLVL.

This chain links TRBV9 with TRBJ1-1, with unresolved D. Trimming removed 4 bases from V and 5 bases from J, with 15 bases in between. This CDR3 spans 14 amino acids. Germline CDR1 SGDLS, CDR2 YYNGEE. CDR3: CASSPRTGRTEAFF. CDR3 nucleotides: TGTGCCAGCAGCCCAAGGACGGGGAGGACTGAAGCTTTCTTT.

This clonotype occurred a few times. V is TRBV12-3 or TRBV12-4 and J is TRBJ1-5, with 11 bases lining up with TRBD1. This CDR3 spans 15 amino acids. The junction had 3 bases not matched to a gene; V was cut back by 5 bases and J by 3 bases. The CDR3 loop is CASSAGQGVNQPQHF. The CDR3 DNA follows: TGTGCCAGCAGTGCGGGACAGGGGGTCAATCAGCCCCAGCATTTT.

This clonotype has more than one count but fewer than ten. This rearrangement joins TRBV7-9 to TRBJ2-5, with D possibly TRBD2 on 7 matching bases. The CDR3 runs to 14 residues. Germline loops: CDR1 SEHNR, CDR2 FQNEAQ (reference sequence). V was clipped by 7 bases and J by 1 base, with 13 bases between them. The CDR3 protein is CASNLRGAQETQYF. CDR3 in DNA: TGTGCCAGCAACCTACGGGGGGCCCAAGAGACCCAGTACTTC.

The chain links TRBV9 to TRBJ1-2, with 7 bases matching TRBD1. Per germline, CDR1 SGDLS and CDR2 YYNGEE. The CDR3 consists of 15 residues. The trim removed 3 bases at V and 3 bases at J, leaving 8 bases unmatched. The CDR3 here is CASSAKGARDYGYTF. The CDR3 DNA reads as TGTGCCAGCAGCGCGAAGGGGGCCCGGGACTATGGCTACACCTTC.

This clonotype was seen repeatedly, ten times or more. This rearrangement joins TRBV27 to TRBJ2-5; TRBD1 might be the D (5 bases). CDR3 length: 14 residues. V was trimmed by 3 bases and J by 10 bases, leaving 18 bases between them. From germline, CDR1 is MNHEY and CDR2 SMNVEV (reference sequence). This CDR3 is CASSFGGAREVQYF. The CDR3 DNA sequence: TGTGCCAGCAGTTTTGGTGGGGCTAGAGAGGTCCAGTACTTC.

V gene TRBV6-1 combines with J gene TRBJ1-5; D uncertain. The CDR3 has 15 residues. Germline V gene sequence: CDR1 MNHNS, CDR2 SASEGT. With 2 bases removed from V and 3 bases from J, the gap between germline ends came to 11 bases. In DNA form, the CDR3 reads TGTGCCAGCAGTGAATTGACGGCATTCAATCAGCCCCAGCATTTT. The encoded protein is CASSELTAFNQPQHF.

This clonotype was counted once. The V call is TRBV2, the J call TRBJ2-1; either TRBD1 or TRBD2 may fit D (5 bases each). V was shortened by 7 bases and J by 10 bases, with 14 bases between the two germline ends. In germline, CDR1 is SNHLY, CDR2 FYNNEI. CDR3 size: 12 residues. Written as DNA, the CDR3 is TGTGCCAGCAAAAGGGACGAGGGGGAGCAGTTCTTC. Translation: CASKRDEGEQFF. The variable domain in full, with the rest retrieved from reference TRBV2 and TRBJ2-1, is EPEVTQTPSHQVTQMGQEVILRCVPISNHLYFYWYRQILGQKVEFLVSFYNNEISEKSEIFDDQFSVERPDGSNFTLKIRSTKLEDSAMYFCASKRDEGEQFFGPGTRLTVL.

This clonotype showed up just a few times. The chain employs TRBV7-2 and TRBJ2-3; 9 bases are shared with TRBD2. CDR1 SGHTA and CDR2 FQGNSA come from the germline V gene. Germline trimming cut 5 bases from V and 4 bases from J; bases unmatched to any gene: 10. The CDR3 runs to 16 residues. The CDR3 sequence: CASSPKGGLASDTQYF. Here the CDR3 DNA reads TGTGCCAGCAGCCCCAAAGGGGGACTAGCCTCAGATACGCAGTATTTT.

This clonotype has ten or more counts. The chain links TRBV3-1 to TRBJ2-7, with 8 bases matching TRBD2. Per the germline V gene, CDR1 is LGHDT and CDR2 is YNNKEL (reference sequence). The CDR3 is 14 amino acids. After removal of 0 bases from V and 6 bases from J, the junction contained 4 bases not matched to a gene. The CDR3 DNA follows: TGTGCCAGCAGCCAAGATCGGACTAGCTCCGAGCAGTACTTC. As protein: CASSQDRTSSEQYF.

This clonotype was counted between two and nine times. V gene TRBV7-9 combines with J gene TRBJ2-1, with TRBD1 matching 8 bases. CDR1 is SEHNR, CDR2 FQNEAQ, per germline (reference sequence). J was trimmed by 4 bases and V by 5 bases; bases with no gene match: 10. The CDR3 length is 16 residues. CDR3 nucleotide sequence: TGTGCCAGCAGCACCAGGACAGGGAACCTATACAATGAGCAGTTCTTC. Encoded protein: CASSTRTGNLYNEQFF.

The rearrangement joins TRBV27 to TRBJ2-2, with D unresolved. This CDR3 contains 14 residues. Germline values: CDR1 MNHEY, CDR2 SMNVEV (reference sequence). V gave up 2 bases and J gave up 1 base, with 5 bases separating them. The CDR3 is CASSLKRNTGELFF. As DNA, the CDR3 is TGTGCCAGCAGTTTAAAGCGGAACACCGGGGAGCTGTTTTTT.

This clonotype has a count of ten or more. The rearrangement joins TRBV12-3 or TRBV12-4 to TRBJ2-7, with 10 bases lining up with TRBD1. The CDR3 contains 15 residues. J lost 3 bases, V lost 8 bases, and 10 bases had no gene match. This CDR3 reads CASPMGDRGYYEQYF. The CDR3 DNA follows: TGTGCCAGCCCTATGGGGGACAGGGGATACTACGAGCAGTACTTC.

This clonotype was seen a few times. The chain recombines TRBV18 with TRBJ2-3, with D tentatively TRBD1 (6 bases). V lost 3 bases to trimming and J lost 5 bases, with 9 bases between them. CDR1 and CDR2 from the germline V gene are KGHSH and LQKENI. CDR3 size: 13 residues. The CDR3 DNA reads as TGTGCCAGCTCACCGAGGACAGAAGATACGCAGTATTTT. Translating gives CASSPRTEDTQYF.

In this sample, this clonotype turned up a few times. The genes are TRBV3-1 and TRBJ1-1; a weak D match, TRBD1 (5 bases). CDR1 is LGHDT and CDR2 is YNNKEL in the germline V gene (reference sequence). Trimming took off 0 bases at V and 5 bases at J, with 7 bases between the two ends. The CDR3 spans 13 residues. The CDR3 here is CASSQDEGTEAFF. DNA for the CDR3: TGTGCCAGCAGCCAAGATGAGGGGACTGAAGCTTTCTTT.

This clonotype was found a few times. The V gene is TRBV20-1, the J gene TRBJ2-1; D uncertain. CDR1 DFQATT and CDR2 SNEGSKA come from the germline V gene (reference sequence). V gave up 6 bases and J gave up 6 bases, with 12 bases separating them. The CDR3 is 12 residues long. CDR3 sequence: CSAETDGNEQFF. The CDR3 nucleotides read TGCAGTGCAGAAACCGACGGCAATGAGCAGTTCTTC.

This clonotype occurred once. The chain employs TRBV19 and TRBJ1-2; 7 bases are shared with TRBD1. Germline values: CDR1 LNHDA, CDR2 SQIVND (reference sequence). This CDR3 region has 16 residues. Unmatched junction bases numbered 12, after V lost 5 bases and J lost 3 bases. CDR3 DNA: TGTGCCAGTAGTCCTCTTCGTCCAGGGGGAGACTATGGCTACACCTTC. Protein: CASSPLRPGGDYGYTF.

V gene TRBV24-1 combines with J gene TRBJ2-1, with 13 bases lining up with TRBD2. V trimming: 3 bases; J trimming: 5 bases; junction bases outside the gene matches: 3. The CDR3 consists of 16 residues. In germline, CDR1 is KGHDR, CDR2 SFDVKD. Here the CDR3 reads CATSDTGTSGDNEQFF. DNA of the CDR3: TGTGCCACCAGTGATACCGGGACTAGCGGGGACAATGAGCAGTTCTTC.

The rearrangement links TRBV7-2 to TRBJ2-3, with 9 bases aligning to TRBD2. With 5 bases clipped from V and 4 bases from J, the junction kept 13 bases outside the gene matches. Germline CDR1 and CDR2: SGHTA and FQGNSA. The CDR3 totals 17 residues. The CDR3 here is CASSPAIGTSTPDTQYF. For the CDR3, the DNA is TGTGCCAGCAGCCCGGCAATCGGGACTAGCACTCCAGATACGCAGTATTTT.

Worth noting for this clonotype: Likely a read error: the CDR3 ends without its conserved phenylalanine or tryptophan. The DNA is left out, because the CDR3 cannot be placed on it with certainty; the CDR3 is given as TCRdb lists it. The chain carries TRBV4-1 and TRBJ2-1; the table assigns TRBD1, which was not confirmed against the DNA. The CDR3 is 16 amino acids long, termini counted. The germline CDR1 and CDR2 sequences are MGHRA and YSYEKL. CDR3 protein: CASSQATGSQGYTFGS.

CDR3 sequence reads: CASNGGANQETQYF. The DNA for the CDR3 is TGTGCCAGCAACGGAGGGGCCAACCAAGAGACCCAGTACTTC. The V call is TRBV28, the J call TRBJ2-5; D may be TRBD2 (6 bases). The CDR3 spans 14 residues. V was clipped by 7 bases and J by 0 bases, with 12 bases between them. Germline CDR1 is MDHEN and CDR2 is SYDVKM.

The chain has TRBV20-1 and TRBJ2-7, with no clear D. The length of the CDR3 is 11 residues. Germline lookup yields CDR1 DFQATT and CDR2 SNEGSKA (reference sequence). Trimming stripped 0 bases from V and 7 bases from J, with 7 bases between. CDR3 residues: CSARDSEEQYF. The CDR3 bases are TGCAGTGCTAGAGACTCGGAAGAGCAGTACTTC.

The chain joins TRBV12-3 or TRBV12-4 to TRBJ1-2; tentatively, D is TRBD1 (6 bases). This CDR3 has 13 residues. V lost 7 bases and J 8 bases, leaving 17 bases between the germline ends. The CDR3 region has the DNA TGTGCCAGCACACCCCAGGGGCCAGGGGGCTACACCTTC. Encoded protein: CASTPQGPGGYTF.

This clonotype appeared many times. The chain is built from TRBV5-1 and TRBJ2-1; 7 nucleotides line up with TRBD2. Germline CDR1 SGHRS, CDR2 YFSETQ. The CDR3 is 17 amino acids. The V segment lost 6 bases and the J segment 7 bases; nucleotides outside the gene matches: 19. CDR3 residues: CASTFISSAGSSNEQFF. For the CDR3, the DNA is TGCGCCAGCACCTTTATATCTTCAGCGGGAAGCTCAAATGAGCAGTTCTTC.

Only a few counts were recorded for this clonotype. One end of the junction does not line up with germline, which may come from a read error. This chain connects TRBV11-2 to TRBJ2-7; D might be TRBD2 (5 bases). The length of the CDR3 is 13 residues. Looked up from germline, CDR1 is SGHAT and CDR2 is FQNNGV. CDR3 loop: CAISLDRGYEQYF. The CDR3 DNA sequence: TGTGCCATCAGCTTAGATCGGGGCTACGAGCAGTACTTC.

On this clonotype: A read error is possible here, since a much larger clone lies one base away. The V gene is TRBV29-1, the J gene TRBJ2-7; no clear D gene. The CDR3 is made up of 11 amino acids. V shed 6 bases and J shed 6 bases, with 12 bases lying between them. Germline CDR1 reads SQVTM; CDR2 reads ANQGSEA. CDR3 coding DNA: TGCAGCGTCGAAACAGAGGTCGAGCAGTACTTC. This gives the protein CSVETEVEQYF.

This sequence joins TRBV21-1 and TRBJ1-2. TRBV21-1 constitutes a pseudogene. This CDR3 contains 14 residues. The CDR3 DNA reads TGTGCCAGCAGCAAAGGCCAGAGCAGCTATGGCTACACCTTC. Protein sequence: CASSKGQSSYGYTF.

J is TRBJ1-2 and V is TRBV7-4, with a possible D match to TRBD1 (5 bases). Germline V gene lookup returns CDR1 SGHVT and CDR2 SQSDAQ. V lost 0 bases to trimming and J lost 7 bases, with 15 bases between them. There are 15 residues in the CDR3. CDR3 bases: TGTGCCAGCAGCTTAGCGGGGGAAGGGGTGGGTGGCTACACCTTC. This codes for CASSLAGEGVGGYTF.